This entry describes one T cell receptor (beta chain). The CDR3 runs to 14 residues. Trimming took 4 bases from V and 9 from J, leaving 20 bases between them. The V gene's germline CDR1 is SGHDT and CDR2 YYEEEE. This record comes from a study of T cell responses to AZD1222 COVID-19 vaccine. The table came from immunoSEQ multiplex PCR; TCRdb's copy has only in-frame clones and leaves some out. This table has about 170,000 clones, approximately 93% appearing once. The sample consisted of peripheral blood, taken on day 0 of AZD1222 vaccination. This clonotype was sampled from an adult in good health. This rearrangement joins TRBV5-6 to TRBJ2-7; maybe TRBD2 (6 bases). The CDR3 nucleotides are TGTGCCAGCAGCCCCCTGGGAGGATCCTCCGGGCAGTACTTC. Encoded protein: CASSPLGGSSGQYF. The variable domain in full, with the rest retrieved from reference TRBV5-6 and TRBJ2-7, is DAGVTQSPTHLIKTRGQQVTLRCSPKSGHDTVSWYQQALGQGPQFIFQYYEEEERQRGNFPDRFSGHQFPNYSSELNVNALLLGDSALYLCASSPLGGSSGQYFGPGTRLTVT.